This TCR beta chain was retrieved from a study of T cell responses to AZD1222 COVID-19 vaccine. Here immunoSEQ multiplex PCR was the method, and the copy in TCRdb shows in-frame clones only, minus some. Found here are about 190,000 clones, about nine tenths of them singletons; the top ten hold about 3%. Germline CDR1 and CDR2: ENHRY and SYGVKD. This CDR3 region has 14 residues. Trimming shortened V by 4 bases and J by 5 bases, and 12 bases separated the two germline ends. The source of this sequence is an adult in good health. Sequences were derived from peripheral blood, sampled on day 0 of MenACWY control vaccination. The gene calls are TRBV10-3 and TRBJ1-5; a weak D match, TRBD1 (5 bases). The CDR3 is CAISAGRNDQPQHF. In DNA form, the CDR3 reads TGTGCCATCAGTGCAGGGAGGAACGATCAGCCCCAGCATTTT.